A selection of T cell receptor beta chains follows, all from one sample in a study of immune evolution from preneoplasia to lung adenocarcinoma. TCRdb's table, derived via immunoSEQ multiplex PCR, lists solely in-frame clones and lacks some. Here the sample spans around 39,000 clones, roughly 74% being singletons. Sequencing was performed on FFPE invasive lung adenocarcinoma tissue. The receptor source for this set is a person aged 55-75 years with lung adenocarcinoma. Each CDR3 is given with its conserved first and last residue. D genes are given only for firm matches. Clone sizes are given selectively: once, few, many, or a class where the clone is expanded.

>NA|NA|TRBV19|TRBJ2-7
CASTLRAGTYEQYF
TGTGCCAGTACCCTTCGGGCAGGGACCTACGAGCAGTACTTC
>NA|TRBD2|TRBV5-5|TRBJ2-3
CASSQFAGGTDTQYF
TGTGCCAGCAGCCAGTTTGCGGGAGGCACAGATACGCAGTATTTT
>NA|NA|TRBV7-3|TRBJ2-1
CASSVKGPPNEQFF
TGTGCCAGCAGCGTTAAGGGCCCCCCCAATGAGCAGTTCTTC
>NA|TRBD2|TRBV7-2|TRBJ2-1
CASSASGAGGSSFF
TGTGCCAGCAGCGCCTCCGGAGCGGGAGGGTCCTCATTCTTC
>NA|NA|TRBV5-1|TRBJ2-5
CASSGAGQETQYF
TGCGCCAGCAGCGGGGCGGGACAAGAGACCCAGTACTTC
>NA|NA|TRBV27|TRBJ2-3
CASSLGDTQYF
TGTGCCAGCAGTTTAGGGGATACGCAGTATTTT
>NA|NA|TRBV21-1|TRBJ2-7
CDLTASYEQYF
TGTGACCTGACTGCTTCCTACGAGCAGTACTTC
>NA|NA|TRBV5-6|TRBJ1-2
CASSLPGVQGNSYGYTF
TGTGCCAGCAGCTTGCCCGGGGTACAGGGCAACTCCTATGGCTACACCTTC
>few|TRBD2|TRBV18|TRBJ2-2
CASSPPGGTYTGELFF
TGTGCCAGCTCACCACCGGGGGGGACCTACACCGGGGAGCTGTTTTTT
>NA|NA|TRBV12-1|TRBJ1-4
CASSLFLRDRGNEKLFF
TGTGCCAGCAGCTTGTTCCTCCGGGATAGGGGGAATGAAAAACTGTTTTTT
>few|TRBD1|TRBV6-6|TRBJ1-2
CASSYVGDRGRYGYTF
TGTGCCAGCAGTTACGTCGGGGACAGGGGACGGTATGGCTACACCTTC
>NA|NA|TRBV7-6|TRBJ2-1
CASSSDSTNEQFF
TGTGCCAGCAGCTCCGACTCGACCAATGAGCAGTTCTTC
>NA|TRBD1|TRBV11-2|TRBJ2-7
CASSLVWTGAHEQYF
TGTGCCAGCAGCTTAGTTTGGACAGGGGCCCACGAGCAGTACTTC
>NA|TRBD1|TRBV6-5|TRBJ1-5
CASRGQGWHF
TGTGCCAGCAGGGGACAGGGTTGGCATTTT
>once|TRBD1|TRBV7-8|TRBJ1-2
CASSLVGGQGTYGYTF
TGTGCCAGCAGCTTAGTAGGGGGACAGGGGACCTATGGCTACACCTTC
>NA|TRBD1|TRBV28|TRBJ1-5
CASSLDRGYQPQHF
TGTGCCAGCAGCCTGGACAGGGGGTATCAGCCCCAGCATTTT
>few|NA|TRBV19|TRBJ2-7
CASSITGGKGDEQYF
TGTGCCAGTAGTATAACCGGTGGAAAAGGAGACGAGCAGTACTTC
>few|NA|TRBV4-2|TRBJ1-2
CASSQEGRDYGYTF
TGTGCCAGCAGCCAAGAGGGACGAGACTATGGCTACACCTTC
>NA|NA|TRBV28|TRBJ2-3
CASSGQTSTDTQYF
TGTGCCAGCAGTGGACAGACTAGCACAGATACGCAGTATTTT
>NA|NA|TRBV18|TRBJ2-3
CASSTVDTQYF
TGTGCCAGCTCTACAGTAGATACGCAGTATTTT
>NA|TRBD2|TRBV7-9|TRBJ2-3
CASNRLAGGRLTDTQYF
TGTGCCAGCAACAGATTAGCGGGAGGGAGACTCACAGATACGCAGTATTTT
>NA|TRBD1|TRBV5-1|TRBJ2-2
CASSIRDRGGGELFF
TGCGCCAGCAGCATCCGGGACAGGGGAGGCGGGGAGCTGTTTTTT
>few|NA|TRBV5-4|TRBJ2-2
CASSGPTSTGELFF
TGTGCCAGCAGCGGACCGACTAGTACCGGGGAGCTGTTTTTT
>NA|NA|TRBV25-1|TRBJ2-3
CASSGTSTDTQYF
TGTGCCAGCAGTGGGACTAGCACAGATACGCAGTATTTT
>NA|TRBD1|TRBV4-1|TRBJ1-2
CASSHSGTGGDYGYTF
TGCGCCAGCAGCCACTCTGGGACAGGGGGCGACTATGGCTACACCTTC
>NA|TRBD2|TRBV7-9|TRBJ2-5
CASILAGVTVLHF
TGTGCCAGCATACTAGCGGGAGTGACAGTTTTGCACTTC
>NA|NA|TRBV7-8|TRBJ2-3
CASSLVPLGPFTDTQYF
TGTGCCAGCAGCTTAGTTCCCCTAGGCCCCTTCACAGATACGCAGTATTTT
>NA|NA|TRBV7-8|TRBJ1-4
CASSLVGGRNEKLFF
TGTGCCAGCAGCTTAGTTGGGGGGCGCAATGAAAAACTGTTTTTT
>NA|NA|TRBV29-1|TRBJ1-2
CSVGDVGAGGYTF
TGCAGCGTTGGGGATGTGGGGGCCGGTGGCTACACCTTC
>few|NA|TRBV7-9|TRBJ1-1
CASSTGEAFF
TGTGCCAGCAGCACGGGGGAAGCTTTCTTT
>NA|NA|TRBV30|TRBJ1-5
CAWSPQRNQPQHF
TGTGCCTGGAGCCCACAGAGAAATCAGCCCCAGCATTTT
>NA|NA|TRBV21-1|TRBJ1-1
CASSIDRAEGAEAFF
TGTGCCAGCAGCATCGACAGGGCAGAGGGGGCTGAAGCTTTCTTT
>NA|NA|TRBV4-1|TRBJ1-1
CASSQGGSHTEAFF
TGCGCCAGCAGCCAAGGTGGCTCGCACACTGAAGCTTTCTTT
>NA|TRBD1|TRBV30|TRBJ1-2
CAWSPGTEGYTF
TGTGCCTGGAGTCCCGGGACAGAAGGCTACACCTTC
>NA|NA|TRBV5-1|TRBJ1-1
CASSPPGTNTEAFF
TGCGCCAGCAGCCCGCCGGGGACGAACACTGAAGCTTTCTTT
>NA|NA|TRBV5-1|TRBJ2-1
CASSLVPDNEQFF
TGCGCCAGCAGCTTGGTACCCGACAATGAGCAGTTCTTC
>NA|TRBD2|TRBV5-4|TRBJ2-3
CASSQDDSGGGTDTQYF
TGTGCCAGCAGCCAAGATGATAGCGGGGGTGGAACAGATACGCAGTATTTT
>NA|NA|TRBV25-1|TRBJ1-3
CASTTGGNTIYF
TGTGCCAGCACAACCGGGGGCAACACCATATATTTT
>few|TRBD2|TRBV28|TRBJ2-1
CASRRTSGKGYNEQFF
TGTGCCAGCAGGCGGACTAGCGGGAAGGGGTACAATGAGCAGTTCTTC
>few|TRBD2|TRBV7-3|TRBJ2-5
CASSLTGGETQYF
TGTGCCAGCAGCTTAACGGGGGGGGAGACCCAGTACTTC
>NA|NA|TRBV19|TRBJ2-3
CASSFQRRLTDTQYF
TGTGCCAGTAGCTTCCAACGGAGACTCACAGATACGCAGTATTTT
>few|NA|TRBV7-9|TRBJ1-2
CASSLLTNYGYTF
TGTGCCAGCAGCTTGCTCACTAACTATGGCTACACCTTC
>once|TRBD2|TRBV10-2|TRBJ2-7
CASSESPSGSYEQYF
TGCGCCAGCAGTGAGTCGCCTAGCGGATCCTACGAGCAGTACTTC
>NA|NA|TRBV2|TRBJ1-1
CASQRDYNTEAFF
TGTGCCAGCCAGCGGGATTACAACACTGAAGCTTTCTTT
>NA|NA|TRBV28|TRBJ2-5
CASSFYGEETQYF
TGTGCCAGCAGTTTTTACGGCGAAGAGACCCAGTACTTC
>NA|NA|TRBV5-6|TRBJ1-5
CASSFRRDNQPQHF
TGTGCCAGCAGCTTTAGGAGGGACAATCAGCCCCAGCATTTT
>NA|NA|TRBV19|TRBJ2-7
CASSPAGYEQYF
TGTGCCAGTAGTCCTGCCGGTTACGAGCAGTACTTC
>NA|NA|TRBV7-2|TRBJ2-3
CASSFYRSTDTQYF
TGTGCCAGCAGCTTTTATAGGAGCACAGATACGCAGTATTTT
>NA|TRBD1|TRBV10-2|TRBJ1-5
CASRNGGQNNQPQHF
TGCGCCAGCAGGAATGGGGGACAGAACAATCAGCCCCAGCATTTT